A selection of T cell receptor beta chains follows, all from one sample in a study of CD8 T cells in Susac syndrome. MiXCR, applied by TCRdb to the immunoSEQ multiplex PCR reads, yields one record per CDR3 protein. The table shows some 300,000 distinct CDR3 sequences, with approximately 81% occurring only once. Sequencing input: CD8+ T cells from PBMCs. The receptors derive from a human donor with multiple sclerosis. The CDR3 runs from the conserved cysteine through the conserved F or W. Fields, in order: J gene, V gene, clone size, D gene, CDR3 DNA, CDR3 protein. The D gene is left open where the match is weak. Clone size appears in some rows only: once, few, many, or a class for an expanded clone.

J: TRBJ1-4
V: TRBV4-1
size: .
D: .
DNA: TGCGCCAGCAGCCAAAGCGGGGGGCCTAGGGAAAAACTGTTTTTT
CDR3: CASSQSGGPREKLFF

J: TRBJ1-4
V: TRBV9
size: .
D: .
DNA: TGTGCCAGCAGCGTAGCTACGGAAGGAGGGGAAAAACTGTTTTTT
CDR3: CASSVATEGGEKLFF

J: TRBJ2-7
V: TRBV5-1
size: .
D: .
DNA: TGCGCCAGCAGCGTTGTTGGAGCGTACCGGGACAACTCCTACGAGCAGTACTTC
CDR3: CASSVVGAYRDNSYEQYF

J: TRBJ1-1
V: TRBV5-5
size: .
D: .
DNA: TGTGCCAGCAGCTTCTGGAGGGATGCTGAAGCTTTCTTT
CDR3: CASSFWRDAEAFF

J: TRBJ1-2
V: TRBV3-1
size: .
D: TRBD1
DNA: TGTGCCAGCAGCCAAGATGGCACAGGGGGCTACTATGGCTACACCTTC
CDR3: CASSQDGTGGYYGYTF

J: TRBJ1-3
V: TRBV29-1
size: .
D: .
DNA: TGCAGCGTTGAGGCCCCTGGAAACACCATATATTTT
CDR3: CSVEAPGNTIYF

J: TRBJ2-1
V: TRBV19
size: .
D: .
DNA: TGTGCCAGTAGTTCCCCCGGGACTACAGGGAATGAGCAGTTCTTC
CDR3: CASSSPGTTGNEQFF

J: TRBJ2-7
V: TRBV9
size: .
D: .
DNA: TGTGCCAGCGGCCTTAGTCCCGATTACGAGCAGTACTTC
CDR3: CASGLSPDYEQYF

J: TRBJ2-5
V: TRBV5-1
size: once
D: .
DNA: TGCGCCAGCAGCCTTAGGCAGGGGTCACAAGAGACCCAGTACTTC
CDR3: CASSLRQGSQETQYF

J: TRBJ2-7
V: TRBV9
size: .
D: .
DNA: TGTGCCAGCAGCCCTCAGACTGGGTTTGAAGAGCAGTACTTC
CDR3: CASSPQTGFEEQYF

J: TRBJ2-7
V: TRBV7-9
size: .
D: .
DNA: TGTGCCAGCAGCCCCCGGACCACCGACTACTACGAGCAGTACTTC
CDR3: CASSPRTTDYYEQYF

J: TRBJ2-7
V: TRBV7-3
size: .
D: .
DNA: TGTGCCAGCAGCGCAACAGCCTCCTACGAGCAGTACTTC
CDR3: CASSATASYEQYF

J: TRBJ1-5
V: TRBV24-1
size: .
D: .
DNA: TGTGCCACCAGTGACCCCCCCATCCAGCCCCAGCATTTT
CDR3: CATSDPPIQPQHF

J: TRBJ2-7
V: TRBV27
size: .
D: TRBD2
DNA: TGTGCCAGCCAGCGTAGCGGGAGGGCGGCCGAGCAGTACTTC
CDR3: CASQRSGRAAEQYF

J: TRBJ2-7
V: TRBV25-1
size: .
D: .
DNA: TGTGCCAGCAGTGAATCCCTAGGCGAGCAGTACTTC
CDR3: CASSESLGEQYF

J: TRBJ2-1
V: TRBV5-4
size: .
D: TRBD2
DNA: TGTGCCAGCAGTCCAAAGCGGGAGAGGCTCTACAATGAGCAGTTCTTC
CDR3: CASSPKRERLYNEQFF

J: TRBJ2-1
V: TRBV15
size: .
D: TRBD2
DNA: TGTGCCACCAGCTTCGGACTAGCGGGAGGGGACAATGAGCAGTTCTTC
CDR3: CATSFGLAGGDNEQFF

J: TRBJ2-5
V: TRBV27
size: .
D: .
DNA: TGTGCCAGCAGTTTAGGAGGGGACTGGATAGAAGAGACCCAGTACTTC
CDR3: CASSLGGDWIEETQYF

J: TRBJ1-2
V: TRBV2
size: .
D: .
DNA: TGTGCCAGCCTTGACGGGTCTCGCGGCTACACCTTC
CDR3: CASLDGSRGYTF

J: TRBJ2-2
V: TRBV6-1
size: .
D: .
DNA: TGTGCCAGCCGGATGGGCACCGGGGAGCTGTTTTTT
CDR3: CASRMGTGELFF

J: TRBJ2-2
V: TRBV10-3
size: .
D: TRBD2
DNA: TGTGCCATCGGTGAGTCAACTAGCGAAACCGGGGAGCTGTTTTTT
CDR3: CAIGESTSETGELFF

J: TRBJ1-2
V: TRBV12-3/TRBV12-4
size: .
D: .
DNA: TGTGCCAGCAGTTTAGGACAGCTCTATGGCTACACCTTC
CDR3: CASSLGQLYGYTF

J: TRBJ2-5
V: TRBV4-1
size: .
D: .
DNA: TGCGCCAGCAGCCAAGATCCCGGCCTTGGGACCCAGTACTTC
CDR3: CASSQDPGLGTQYF

J: TRBJ1-1
V: TRBV5-5
size: .
D: .
DNA: TGTGCCAGCAGCTTGTGGGGACCCCCTTCGGTTTTCTTT
CDR3: CASSLWGPPSVFF

J: TRBJ2-7
V: TRBV27
size: .
D: .
DNA: TGTGCCAGCAGTTTCTCTGTTGGTACGCGAGCCTACGAGCAGTACTTC
CDR3: CASSFSVGTRAYEQYF

J: TRBJ2-1
V: TRBV6-4
size: .
D: TRBD2
DNA: TGTGCCAGCAGCCCTTCCTCTAGCGGGGTTCTCTACAATGAGCAGTTCTTC
CDR3: CASSPSSSGVLYNEQFF

J: TRBJ2-1
V: TRBV27
size: .
D: .
DNA: TGTGCCAGCAGTGCTGGACTGCCAACCTACAATGAGCAGTTCTTC
CDR3: CASSAGLPTYNEQFF

J: TRBJ2-7
V: TRBV19
size: .
D: .
DNA: TGTGCCAGTAGTCCCTCAGAAGGCAGGACCGAGCAGTACTTC
CDR3: CASSPSEGRTEQYF

J: TRBJ2-1
V: TRBV27
size: .
D: .
DNA: TGTGCCAGCAGTTTAAGGGGGGGACGGGAGAGCCACAATGAGCAGTTCTTC
CDR3: CASSLRGGRESHNEQFF

J: TRBJ1-2
V: TRBV25-1
size: .
D: .
DNA: TGTGCCAGCACAGGACGACCTCAGTATGGCTACACCTTC
CDR3: CASTGRPQYGYTF

J: TRBJ2-2
V: TRBV2
size: .
D: TRBD2
DNA: TGTGCCAGCAGAGACACTAGCGGGAGCGGTAACGGGGAGCTGTTTTTT
CDR3: CASRDTSGSGNGELFF

J: TRBJ2-7
V: TRBV12-3/TRBV12-4
size: .
D: .
DNA: TGTGCCAGCAGTTTATCAAGGAGGCCAGACTCCTACGAGCAGTACTTC
CDR3: CASSLSRRPDSYEQYF

J: TRBJ2-7
V: TRBV6-5
size: .
D: .
DNA: TGTGCCAGCAGTTACTCAGACAGTCGGAGCTCCTACGAGCAGTACTTC
CDR3: CASSYSDSRSSYEQYF

J: TRBJ1-2
V: TRBV19
size: .
D: .
DNA: TGTGCCAGTAGTAAAGGGTTCTATGGCTACACCTTC
CDR3: CASSKGFYGYTF

J: TRBJ2-3
V: TRBV13
size: few
D: .
DNA: TGTGCCAGCAGCGCACGCACAGATACGCAGTATTTT
CDR3: CASSARTDTQYF

J: TRBJ2-7
V: TRBV18
size: .
D: .
DNA: TGTGTCAGCTCACCACCGGTCCAGGGCCCCTACGAGCAGTACTTC
CDR3: CVSSPPVQGPYEQYF

J: TRBJ1-3
V: TRBV6-5
size: .
D: .
DNA: TGTGCCAGCAGGGGAATCTCTGGAAACACCATATATTTT
CDR3: CASRGISGNTIYF

J: TRBJ2-1
V: TRBV21-1
size: .
D: .
DNA: TGTGCCAGCAGCAATAAGGGGTACGGTGAGCAGTTCTTC
CDR3: CASSNKGYGEQFF

J: TRBJ2-7
V: TRBV11-2
size: .
D: TRBD2
DNA: TGTGCCAGCAGTTTTGGGACTAGCGACTACGAGCAGTACTTC
CDR3: CASSFGTSDYEQYF

J: TRBJ2-1
V: TRBV28
size: .
D: .
DNA: TGTGCCAGCAGTTCGCGGGACAGTCGATACAATGAGCAGTTCTTC
CDR3: CASSSRDSRYNEQFF